This entry concerns a single TCR beta chain. The antigen is unknown. Germline V gene sequence: CDR1 SGHVS, CDR2 FNYEAQ. The length of the CDR3 is 15 residues. V gave up 1 base and J gave up 9 bases, with 18 bases separating them. The PCR employed 60 Vbeta primers together with 13 Jbeta primers. Produced via immunoSEQ multiplex PCR; TCRdb's table is partial and in-frame only. This repertoire shows under 110,000 clones, roughly 77% found once; its top ten account for around 2.5%. This record belongs to a study of cytomegalovirus exposure and HLA in healthy donors. Whole-study results and caveats: TCR beta V- and J-gene trimming was later associated with a missense DCLRE1C variant.

The V and J genes are TRBV7-6 and TRBJ1-1; D may be TRBD1 (5 bases). The TCR sequence derives from a man aged 35 to 55 in good health and CMV-seronegative. The sequenced material came from PBMCs. The CDR3 coding sequence is TGTGCCAGCAGCTTAGAGGCAGGACACCCAAGCAAAGCTTTCTTT. It specifies CASSLEAGHPSKAFF.